This is a list of T cell receptor beta chains from one sample in a study of blood T cell repertoires in COVID-19. Generated by immunoSEQ multiplex PCR, the TCRdb table keeps only in-frame clones and is missing some. The data contain fewer than 75,000 clones, 80% to 85% of them singletons. The sample consisted of peripheral blood. The receptors were sampled from a human donor in a cohort sampled during active COVID-19. Both conserved end residues are part of each CDR3.

TRBV5-4	CASSSQLGQIYNEQFF
TRBV5-1	CASSLDRGRFYEQYF
TRBV7-2	CASSLGRGREKLFF
TRBV2	CASRGERGFETQYF
TRBV2	CASNPRTGVDTEAFF
TRBV11-2	CASSVDLNTEAFF
TRBV7-6	CASSLGGGLTDTQYF
TRBV30	CAWGAGVRRLHF
TRBV7-6	CASSLVENSPLHF
TRBV5-1	CASSLSLGTALSASTNEKLFF
TRBV18	CASGGGSANEQFF
TRBV5-6	CASSFYRDGYTF
TRBV10-3	CAISERQGWEQYF
TRBV2	CASSADRGGSLGYTF
TRBV5-4	CASSLGPGRLGYTF
TRBV4-3	CASSQDFGQGITFF
TRBV27	CASSQDTEAFF